The next 10 T cell receptor beta chains were all read from a single sample in a study of T cell changes during pregnancy in multiple sclerosis. This table comes from immunoSEQ multiplex PCR, and its TCRdb copy is limited to in-frame clones, with some not included. The data hold about 100,000 clones, with 92% observed a single time. The input for sequencing was peripheral blood, taken after pregnancy. All receptors come from a female donor with multiple sclerosis, enrolled in a pregnancy study.

This chain connects TRBV19 to TRBJ2-7, with D maybe TRBD1 (6 bases). The length of the CDR3 is 15 residues. Germline CDR1 is LNHDA and CDR2 is SQIVND (reference sequence). V was clipped by 4 bases and J by 0 bases, with 13 bases between them. Here the CDR3 reads CASSNRDTLSYEQYF. The CDR3 DNA is TGTGCCAGTAGTAACCGGGACACCCTCTCCTACGAGCAGTACTTC.

The chain has TRBV6-5 and TRBJ1-1, with 10 nucleotides matching TRBD1. This CDR3 has 15 residues. Germline V gene data show CDR1 as MNHEY and CDR2 as SVGAGI. V was pared by 4 bases and J by 1 base, with 3 bases of the junction left unmatched. CDR3 nucleotide sequence: TGTGCCAGCAGTTCCAGGACAGGGGGGAACACTGAAGCTTTCTTT. The encoded protein is CASSSRTGGNTEAFF.

The rearrangement joins TRBV6-1 to TRBJ1-5, with D perhaps matching TRBD1 (5 bases). Trimming stripped 6 bases from V and 5 bases from J, with 11 bases between. Per the germline V gene, CDR1 is MNHNS and CDR2 is SASEGT. This CDR3 spans 13 amino acids. The CDR3 protein is CASRSGWDQPQHF. The CDR3 nucleotides read TGTGCCAGCAGATCAGGGTGGGATCAGCCCCAGCATTTT.

The V call is TRBV7-9, the J call TRBJ2-1; possibly TRBD1 for D (5 bases). V gave up 5 bases and J gave up 2 bases, with 10 bases separating them. The CDR3 runs to 14 residues. CDR1 is SEHNR, CDR2 FQNEAQ, per germline (reference sequence). CDR3 nucleotides: TGTGCCAGCAGCCCCCGACAGACCTACAATGAGCAGTTCTTC. Translation gives CASSPRQTYNEQFF.

V usage is TRBV5-4 and J usage is TRBJ2-3, with 7 positions matching TRBD2. The V gene end was trimmed by 0 bases and the J gene end by 0 bases; junction bases not matched to a gene: 1. The CDR3 extends over 15 amino acids. The V gene's germline CDR1 is SGHNT and CDR2 YYREEE (reference sequence). CDR3 loop: CASSLAGGSTDTQYF. CDR3 nucleotides: TGTGCCAGCAGCTTGGCCGGGGGGAGCACAGATACGCAGTATTTT.

The rearrangement links TRBV7-9 to TRBJ2-7; 7 positions match TRBD1. V was pared by 11 bases and J by 0 bases, with 10 bases of the junction left unmatched. The CDR3 is 14 residues long. CDR1 and CDR2 from the germline V gene are SEHNR and FQNEAQ (reference sequence). CDR3 in amino acids: CAVKGTASSYEQYF. In DNA form, the CDR3 reads TGTGCCGTCAAAGGGACAGCTAGCTCCTACGAGCAGTACTTC.

The chain uses TRBV5-6 and TRBJ2-1; TRBD2 is a possible D gene (6 bases). The CDR3 runs 15 residues. In germline, CDR1 is SGHDT, CDR2 YYEEEE. Trimming removed 4 bases at V and 4 bases at J, with 15 bases between. This CDR3 is CASSLYSGTYNEQFF. As DNA, the CDR3 is TGTGCCAGCAGCCTCTACTCCGGGACTTACAATGAGCAGTTCTTC.

This rearrangement joins TRBV6-1 to TRBJ2-3, with D hard to call. Per the germline V gene, CDR1 is MNHNS and CDR2 is SASEGT. The V gene lost 3 bases and the J gene lost 5 bases, with 3 bases spanning the gap. This CDR3 has 11 amino acids. CDR3 DNA: TGTGCCAGCAGTGACAGAGATACGCAGTATTTT. Amino acid sequence: CASSDRDTQYF.

The CDR3 protein is CASSLLGQGSNNSPLHF. The CDR3 DNA sequence: TGTGCCAGCAGCTTATTAGGACAGGGCTCTAATAATTCACCCCTCCACTTT. V and J are TRBV7-9 and TRBJ1-6, with 8 positions matching TRBD1. The CDR3 spans 17 residues. The ends lost 2 bases at V and 5 bases at J; junction bases unmatched: 8. Looked up from germline, CDR1 is SEHNR and CDR2 is FQNEAQ (reference sequence).

The V call is TRBV11-2, the J call TRBJ1-1; D gene unclear. CDR1 is SGHAT and CDR2 is FQNNGV in the germline V gene. Trimming removed 6 bases from V and 6 bases from J, with 11 bases in between. CDR3 length equals 12 residues. CDR3 region: CASSSGKAEAFF. The DNA of the CDR3 is TGTGCCAGCAGTTCGGGGAAAGCTGAAGCTTTCTTT. Complete variable domain (other parts from reference TRBV11-2 and TRBJ1-1): EAGVAQSPRYKIIEKRQSVAFWCNPISGHATLYWYQQILGQGPKLLIQFQNNGVVDDSQLPKDRFSAERLKGVDSTLKIQPAKLEDSAVYLCASSSGKAEAFFGQGTRLTVV.